The clone carrying this TCR beta chain was seen a few times. Antigen unknown. This specimen belongs to a study of beta chain features in type 1 diabetes. Sequencing targeted expressed TCRB transcripts, as all isolated RNA had been reverse transcribed. The repertoire was sequenced with immunoSEQ multiplex PCR; TCRdb's copy has only in-frame clones and lacks some. The sample has 300,000 to 350,000 clones, 7.5% to 9% seen once. Study-wide points: The cDNA sequencing approach could over-represent high-TCR-expressing cells.

Every participating donor gave one draw, a heparinised blood sample averaging around 0.11 L. The TCR comes from a woman aged 18-35 years in good health. Sequences were obtained from central memory CD4+ T cells from blood.

The CDR3 DNA reads as TGTGCCAGCAGCCCACTAGCGGGAGGGCAGACCCAGTACTTC. This translates into CASSPLAGGQTQYF. The genes are TRBV7-2 and TRBJ2-5, with 13 bases aligning to TRBD2. The ends lost 5 bases at V and 6 bases at J; junction bases unmatched: 3. Per germline, CDR1 SGHTA and CDR2 FQGNSA. The CDR3 totals 14 residues.